This T cell receptor beta chain was recorded in a study of OX40 agonist ivuxolimab in advanced cancers. A history of autoimmune disease or systemic immunosuppression excluded patients. The data were produced by immunoSEQ multiplex PCR, yet TCRdb's version contains in-frame clones alone and is incomplete. The sample records approximately 70,000 clones, approximately 88% being singletons. Looked up from germline, CDR1 is SGHTA and CDR2 is FQGNSA. The V end lost 4 bases, the J end lost 7 bases, and 19 bases lay between the germline ends. CDR3 length equals 15 residues. The sample here was CD4+ or CD8+ T cells sorted from blood, taken in a trial of the OX40 agonist ivuxolimab. V and J are TRBV7-2 and TRBJ1-2; D is perhaps TRBD1 (5 bases). This TCR came from an adult with an advanced solid tumor such as melanoma, head and neck, liver or kidney cancer. CDR3: CASSSPGASWGGYTF. Here the CDR3 DNA reads TGTGCCAGCAGCTCCCCCGGGGCATCTTGGGGTGGCTACACCTTC.